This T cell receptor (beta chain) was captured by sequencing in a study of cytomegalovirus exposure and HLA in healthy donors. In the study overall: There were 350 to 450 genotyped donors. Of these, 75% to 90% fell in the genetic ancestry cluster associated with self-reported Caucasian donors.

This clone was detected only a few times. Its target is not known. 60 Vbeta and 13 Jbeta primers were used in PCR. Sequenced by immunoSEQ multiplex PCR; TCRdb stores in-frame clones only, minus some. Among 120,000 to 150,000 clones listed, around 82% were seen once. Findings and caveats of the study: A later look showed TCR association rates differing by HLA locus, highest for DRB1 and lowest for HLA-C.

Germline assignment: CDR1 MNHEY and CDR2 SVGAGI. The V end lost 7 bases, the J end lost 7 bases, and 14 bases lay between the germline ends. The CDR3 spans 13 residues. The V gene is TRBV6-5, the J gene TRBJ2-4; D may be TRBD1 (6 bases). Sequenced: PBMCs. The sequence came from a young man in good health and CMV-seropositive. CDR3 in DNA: TGTGCCAGCACCATGGACAGCTTGAACATTCAGTACTTC. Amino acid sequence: CASTMDSLNIQYF.